The source of this T cell receptor (beta chain) is a study of T cells after yellow fever vaccination. The study's findings and limits: It was the secondary response that reached its peak faster, day 5 versus 15, but it was weaker.

This clonotype was recorded a few times. What it recognizes is unknown. In TCRdb, the 5' RACE reads were re-called with MiXCR into one record per CDR3 protein. The data hold some 320,000 distinct CDR3 sequences, with 8.5% to 10% observed a single time. After removal of 0 bases from V and 3 bases from J, the junction contained 6 bases not matched to a gene. The germline CDR1 and CDR2 sequences are MNHEY and SVGAGI. This CDR3 comprises 17 residues. The source material was CD4+ T cells sorted from PBMCs, sampled 5 days after the yellow fever booster vaccination. The sequence was obtained from a man aged 18 to 29 who received the YFV17D yellow fever vaccine. The chain couples TRBV6-5 to TRBJ1-3; 9 nucleotides match TRBD1. The CDR3 loop is CASSYSRDRVYGNTIYF. In DNA, the CDR3 is TGTGCCAGCAGTTACTCTCGGGACAGGGTTTATGGAAACACCATATATTTT.